This is a list of T cell receptor beta chains from one sample in a study of blood T cell repertoires in COVID-19. Sequencing used immunoSEQ multiplex PCR; TCRdb keeps in-frame clones, though not all of them. The sample has 100,000 to 150,000 clones; about 86% are singletons. The specimen was peripheral blood. These receptors originate from a woman in her 50s with acute or convalescent COVID-19. The CDR3 runs from the conserved cysteine through the conserved F or W. Each record gives: V gene, clone size, J gene, D gene, CDR3 DNA, CDR3 protein. D genes are given only for firm matches. Rows give clone size only sometimes, using once, few, many, or a class for an expanded clone.

>TRBV5-5|NA|TRBJ1-4|NA
TGTGCCAGCAGCTTGGGTAACTCAGGGAATGAAAAACTGTTTTTT
CASSLGNSGNEKLFF
>TRBV2|NA|TRBJ2-7|TRBD1
TGTGCCAGCAGTGAAGGGACAGGGATTACCGAGCAGTACTTC
CASSEGTGITEQYF
>TRBV12-5|once|TRBJ1-2|NA
TGTGCTAGTGGTTTAAGGGGAGGCTACACCTTC
CASGLRGGYTF
>TRBV28|NA|TRBJ1-5|TRBD1
TGTGCCAGCAGTTGGGGGACAGGGAAGCAGCCCCAGCATTTT
CASSWGTGKQPQHF
>TRBV7-8|NA|TRBJ2-2|NA
TGTGCCAGCAGCTCGCACAGGGTTGCCGGGGAGCTGTTTTTT
CASSSHRVAGELFF
>TRBV7-8|few|TRBJ1-6|TRBD1
TGTGCCAGCGGACAGGGAGGTTATTCACCCCTCCACTTT
CASGQGGYSPLHF
>TRBV5-1|few|TRBJ1-1|NA
TGCGCCAGCAGCTGGGGACAATCGAACACTGAAGCTTTCTTT
CASSWGQSNTEAFF
>TRBV2|NA|TRBJ1-6|NA
TGTGCCAGCAGTATGCGGGTATATTCACCCCTCCACTTT
CASSMRVYSPLHF
>TRBV5-4|few|TRBJ2-1|NA
TGTGCCAGCAGCGGGGGAGGAATCGGGGGTGAGCAGTTCTTC
CASSGGGIGGEQFF
>TRBV27|NA|TRBJ2-2|NA
TGTGCCGTTGGCCAGACCGGGGAGCTGTTTTTT
CAVGQTGELFF
>TRBV27|once|TRBJ2-3|TRBD2
TGTGCCAGCAGTTCGGCGACTAGCGGAGATACGCAGTATTTT
CASSSATSGDTQYF
>TRBV7-8|NA|TRBJ2-3|NA
TGTGCCAGCAGCTTAATCCGGACAGATACGCAGTATTTT
CASSLIRTDTQYF
>TRBV5-4|NA|TRBJ2-1|TRBD2
TGTGCCAGCAGCTCGGGGGGTGTCGAGCAAGAGCAGTTCTTC
CASSSGGVEQEQFF
>TRBV11-2|NA|TRBJ1-1|TRBD1
TGTGCCAGCAGCCTCCGGACAGGGGCTATGAACACTGAAGCTTTCTTT
CASSLRTGAMNTEAFF
>TRBV27|NA|TRBJ1-3|TRBD1
TGTGCCAGCAGTCAACGCGCGGGACAGGGAAATTATGGAAACACCATATATTTT
CASSQRAGQGNYGNTIYF
>TRBV6-6|NA|TRBJ2-7|NA
TGTGCCAGCAGTTACTCGAGGGCAGCGCAGTCCTACGAGCAGTACTTC
CASSYSRAAQSYEQYF
>TRBV5-1|NA|TRBJ2-3|TRBD1
TGCGCCAGCAGCTTACAGGGGAGCACAGATACGCAGTATTTT
CASSLQGSTDTQYF
>TRBV6-5|NA|TRBJ1-5|TRBD1
TGTGCCAGCAGCAACAGGGGACCAGGTCAGCCCCAGCATTTT
CASSNRGPGQPQHF
>TRBV14|NA|TRBJ1-1|NA
TGTGCCAGCAGCCAAGCGACGGGGGCTTTCTTT
CASSQATGAFF
>TRBV5-1|NA|TRBJ1-5|NA
TGCGCCAGCAGCCCGGACACGAGAAATCAGCCCCAGCATTTT
CASSPDTRNQPQHF
>TRBV10-2|NA|TRBJ1-2|NA
TGCGCCAGCCAAAAGGGGACTAACTATGGCTACACCTTC
CASQKGTNYGYTF
>TRBV12-3/TRBV12-4|NA|TRBJ1-1|NA
TGTGCCAGCAATCAGGGGCGGAGGGAAGCTTTCTTT
CASNQGRREAFF
>TRBV11-2|NA|TRBJ1-1|NA
TGTGCCAGCAGCTCCCAACTTGCGAACACTGAAGCTTTCTTT
CASSSQLANTEAFF
>TRBV7-6|once|TRBJ2-1|TRBD2
TGTGCCAGCAGCTTATTTAGGGAGGAGCGGGGGGGCCCGTTCTTC
CASSLFREERGGPFF
>TRBV19|NA|TRBJ1-1|NA
TGTGCCACCATGAGGGAGAGGAGGGCTGAAGCTTTCTTT
CATMRERRAEAFF
>TRBV27|NA|TRBJ1-2|NA
TGTGCCAGCAGTTTATCGGGCAGCTATGGCTACACCTTC
CASSLSGSYGYTF